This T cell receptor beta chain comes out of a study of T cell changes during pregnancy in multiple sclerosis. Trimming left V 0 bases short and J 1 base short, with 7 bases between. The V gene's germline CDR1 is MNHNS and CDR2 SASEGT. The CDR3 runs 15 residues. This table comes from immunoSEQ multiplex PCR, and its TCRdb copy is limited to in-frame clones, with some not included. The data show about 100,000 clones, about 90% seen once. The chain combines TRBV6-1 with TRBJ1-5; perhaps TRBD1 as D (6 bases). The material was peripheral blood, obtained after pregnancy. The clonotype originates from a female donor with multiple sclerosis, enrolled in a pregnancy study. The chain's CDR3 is CASSEARGSNQPQHF. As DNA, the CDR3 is TGTGCCAGCAGTGAAGCGAGGGGGAGCAATCAGCCCCAGCATTTT.